This is a list of T cell receptor beta chains from one sample in a study of identical twins. Using its own MiXCR run on the 5' RACE reads, TCRdb lists one record per CDR3 protein. The sample holds about 790,000 distinct CDR3 sequences, over 15% seen once. The sample also formed part of further work on T cells expressing NK-cell markers.

Sequenced input: PBMCs. Receptors were obtained from a woman under 30 in good health. The conserved cysteine and the conserved F or W are not part of the CDR3 here.

>TRBV29-1|TRBJ2-5
SVTRGFQETQY
>TRBV5-1|TRBJ2-1
ASSSGSHDNEQF
>TRBV12-3/TRBV12-4|TRBJ1-1
ASRTGVEVAF
>TRBV2|TRBJ1-3
ASSDGNTIY
>TRBV25-1|TRBJ2-7
ASSDSTSGDYEQY
>TRBV12-3/TRBV12-4|TRBJ1-1
ATQTGGSHNTEAF
>TRBV6-2/TRBV6-3|TRBJ2-1
AIGTNSYNEQF
>TRBV6-2/TRBV6-3|TRBJ2-1
ASSYGGTSGSYEQF
>TRBV27|TRBJ2-1
ASSWVAGNNEQF
>TRBV15|TRBJ2-4
ATSRDSAWENIQY
>TRBV10-3|TRBJ1-1
AISESLNTEAF
>TRBV7-9|TRBJ2-2
ASSFGQGTTGELF
>TRBV12-3/TRBV12-4|TRBJ2-2
ASSALEAGELF
>TRBV27|TRBJ2-7
ASSLLGTGGYEQY
>TRBV12-3/TRBV12-4|TRBJ2-2
ASRPGDRAYTGELF
>TRBV6-1|TRBJ1-2
ASLRDRASNYGYT
>TRBV4-2|TRBJ2-5
ASSQETNRGRGETQY
>TRBV5-6|TRBJ2-7
ASSLGRGPHYEQY
>TRBV20-1|TRBJ2-1
SARVQGFFYNEQF
>TRBV9|TRBJ2-5
ASSVSADQETQY
>TRBV20-1|TRBJ2-1
SASQSYNEQF
>TRBV5-1|TRBJ1-2
ASSGVFYGYT
>TRBV20-1|TRBJ1-5
SARGQVINQPQH
>TRBV12-3/TRBV12-4|TRBJ2-1
ASSFWDVAEQF
>TRBV6-4|TRBJ2-3
ASSETGNADTQY
>TRBV20-1|TRBJ1-5
SARAGGLANQPQH